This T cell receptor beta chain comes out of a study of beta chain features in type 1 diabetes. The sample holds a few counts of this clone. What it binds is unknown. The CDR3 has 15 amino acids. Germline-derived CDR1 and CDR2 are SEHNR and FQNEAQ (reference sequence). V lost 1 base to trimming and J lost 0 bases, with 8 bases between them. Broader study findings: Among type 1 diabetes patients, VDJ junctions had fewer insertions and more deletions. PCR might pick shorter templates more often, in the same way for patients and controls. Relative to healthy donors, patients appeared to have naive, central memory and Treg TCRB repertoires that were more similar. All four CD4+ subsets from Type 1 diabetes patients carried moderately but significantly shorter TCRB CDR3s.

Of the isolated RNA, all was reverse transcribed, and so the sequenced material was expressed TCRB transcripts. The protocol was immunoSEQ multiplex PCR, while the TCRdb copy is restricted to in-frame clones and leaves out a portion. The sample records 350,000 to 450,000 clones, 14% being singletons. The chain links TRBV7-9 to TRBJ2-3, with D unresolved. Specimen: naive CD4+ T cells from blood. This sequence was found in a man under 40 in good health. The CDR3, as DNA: TGTGCCAGCAGCTTAGTAGGCACGAGCACAGATACGCAGTATTTT. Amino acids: CASSLVGTSTDTQYF.